This entry lists 13 T cell receptor beta chains sequenced from one sample in a study of early T cells in non-severe SARS-CoV-2 infection. In TCRdb, the 5' RACE reads were re-called with MiXCR into one record per CDR3 protein. Of fewer than 35,000 distinct CDR3 sequences in the sample, under 6% were seen once. Sequencing was performed on whole blood. These receptors were taken from an adult who was a healthcare worker with PCR-confirmed SARS-CoV-2 infection or an uninfected control (not recorded which).

The sample holds many counts of this clonotype. J is TRBJ2-3 and V is TRBV10-1, with a tentative D call TRBD2 (7 bases). Trimming cost V 5 bases and J 6 bases, with 15 bases left between them. The V gene's germline CDR1 is WNHNN and CDR2 SYGVQD (reference sequence). The CDR3 is 14 residues long. The CDR3 DNA sequence: TGCGCCAGCAGTTGGGGGGCTAGCGGTGATACGCAGTATTTT. Translating gives CASSWGASGDTQYF.

This clonotype was found many times. At one of its ends the junction is not consistent with the germline gene, which may arise from a read error. The chain couples TRBV29-1 to TRBJ2-4; TRBD1 matches 10 bases. CDR3 size: 21 residues. Germline CDR1 SQVTM, CDR2 ANQGSEA. The CDR3 here is CSVEGLYRDRGLVLAENIQYF. CDR3 sequence (DNA): TGCAGCGTTGAAGGCTTATACCGGGACAGGGGATTGGTCCTAGCCGAAAACATTCAGTACTTC.

This clonotype was seen at least ten times. The chain joins TRBV7-9 to TRBJ2-1; D is undetermined. Trimming removed 6 bases from V and 6 bases from J, with 21 bases in between. This CDR3 region has 16 residues. From germline, CDR1 is SEHNR and CDR2 FQNEAQ (reference sequence). The CDR3 nucleotides are TGTGCCAGCAGTTCGCCCGGATTTAGGGCCGCCAATGAGCAGTTCTTC. Translating it yields CASSSPGFRAANEQFF.

Ten or more counts support this clonotype. The V gene is TRBV7-8, the J gene TRBJ1-1; D remains ambiguous. The V end was cut by 1 base, the J end by 1 base, with 7 bases between. The CDR3 totals 14 residues. Germline loops: CDR1 SGHVS, CDR2 FQNEAQ. Here the CDR3 reads CASSLGAENTEAFF. As DNA, the CDR3 is TGTGCCAGCAGCTTAGGGGCAGAGAACACTGAAGCTTTCTTT.

This clonotype was seen at least ten times. This rearrangement joins TRBV7-6 to TRBJ2-1; no clear D gene. V was trimmed by 6 bases and J by 7 bases, leaving 7 bases between them. The CDR3 covers 11 residues. In germline, CDR1 is SGHVS, CDR2 FNYEAQ. The DNA of the CDR3 is TGTGCCAGCAGGAACGGGAATGAGCAGTTCTTC. Amino acid sequence: CASRNGNEQFF.

This clonotype was counted at least ten times. This sequence joins TRBV5-1 and TRBJ2-5, with D uncertain. This CDR3 is 11 amino acids long. Germline CDR1 is SGHRS and CDR2 is YFSETQ. Trimming removed 0 bases at V and 4 bases at J, with 1 base between. The CDR3 sequence is CASSLVETQYF. CDR3 bases: TGCGCCAGCAGCTTGGTAGAGACCCAGTACTTC.

This clonotype was detected ten times or more. The V call is TRBV18, the J call TRBJ2-1; TRBD2 matches at 12 bases. Germline CDR1 reads KGHSH; CDR2 reads LQKENI. The CDR3 sequence is 15 residues long. Trimming cost V 2 bases and J 9 bases; bases outside gene matches: 5. CDR3 DNA: TGTGCCAGCTCACCATTACTAGCGGGAGGAAGTGAGCAGTTCTTC. It is translated as CASSPLLAGGSEQFF.

The genes are TRBV9 and TRBJ2-7, with 8 bases aligning to TRBD1. The CDR3 spans 14 residues. Per germline, CDR1 SGDLS and CDR2 YYNGEE. With 3 bases clipped from V and 2 bases from J, the junction kept 4 bases outside the gene matches. Written as DNA, the CDR3 is TGTGCCAGCAGCGCGGACAGGGTGCCCTACGAGCAGTACTTC. Amino acid sequence: CASSADRVPYEQYF.

This clonotype was seen many times. This chain connects TRBV11-2 to TRBJ2-1, with 13 bases fitting TRBD2. V was pared by 5 bases and J by 9 bases, with 16 bases of the junction left unmatched. Germline CDR1 and CDR2: SGHAT and FQNNGV. The length of the CDR3 is 18 residues. Written as DNA, the CDR3 is TGTGCCAGCAGCCCAATCAATACAAAGACTAGCGGGAGGTTTGAGCAGTTCTTC. Protein product: CASSPINTKTSGRFEQFF.

This clonotype appeared many times. The CDR3 loop is CSARGHPANYGYTF. CDR3 sequence (DNA): TGCAGTGCTCGGGGACATCCAGCCAACTATGGCTACACCTTC. The V and J genes are TRBV20-1 and TRBJ1-2; D possibly corresponds to TRBD1 (6 bases). Trimming took 5 bases from V and 2 from J, leaving 15 bases between them. The CDR3 has 14 residues. The germline CDR1 and CDR2 sequences are DFQATT and SNEGSKA (reference sequence).

This clonotype occurred many times. V is TRBV20-1 and J is TRBJ2-4, with TRBD1 matching 8 bases. CDR3 size: 14 residues. CDR1 and CDR2 from the germline V gene are DFQATT and SNEGSKA (reference sequence). With 3 bases clipped from V and 4 bases from J, the junction kept 5 bases outside the gene matches. The CDR3 sequence is CSASQDRAKNIQYF. Written as DNA, the CDR3 is TGCAGTGCTAGTCAGGACAGGGCTAAAAACATTCAGTACTTC.

This clonotype was counted ten times or more. The rearrangement joins TRBV7-8 to TRBJ2-2; 15 nucleotides agree with TRBD2. The CDR3 sequence is 19 residues long. V lost 2 bases, J lost 0 bases, and 4 bases stayed unmatched. Per the germline V gene, CDR1 is SGHVS and CDR2 is FQNEAQ. CDR3 amino acids: CASSLLWTSGRANTGELFF. The CDR3 nucleotides read TGTGCCAGCAGCTTATTGTGGACTAGCGGGAGGGCGAACACCGGGGAGCTGTTTTTT.

This clonotype was counted many times. The rearrangement joins TRBV18 to TRBJ2-3; 8 bases match TRBD1. This CDR3 is built from 14 residues. The V gene's germline CDR1 is KGHSH and CDR2 LQKENI. J was trimmed by 4 bases and V by 4 bases; bases with no gene match: 4. CDR3 protein: CASSQGQGPDTQYF. The CDR3 DNA is TGTGCCAGCTCACAAGGACAGGGCCCAGATACGCAGTATTTT. Full variable domain (missing parts from reference TRBV18 and TRBJ2-3): NAGVMQNPRHLVRRRGQEARLRCSPMKGHSHVYWYRQLPEEGLKFMVYLQKENIIDESGMPKERFSAEFPKEGPSILRIQQVVRGDSAAYFCASSQGQGPDTQYFGPGTRLTVL.